Listed here is a single T cell receptor beta chain. Profiled with immunoSEQ multiplex PCR; TCRdb holds only in-frame clones, not every one. The table has roughly 6,000 clones, roughly four fifths seen once; the top ten hold roughly 10%. This entry is derived from a study of hypomethylating agent response in myelodysplastic syndrome. Germline V CDR1 and CDR2: WNHNN, SYGVQD (reference sequence). Trimming shortened V by 0 bases and J by 1 base, and 3 bases separated the two germline ends. There are 13 residues in the CDR3. The chain is built from TRBV10-1 and TRBJ1-1; D not resolved. This material consisted of bone marrow, taken before or after starting hypomethylating agent treatment for myelodysplastic syndrome (not recorded which). The TCR sequence derives from a human donor with myelodysplastic syndrome. CDR3 region: CASSESGNTEAFF. The CDR3 DNA sequence: TGCGCCAGCAGTGAGTCAGGGAACACTGAAGCTTTCTTT.